A single sample gave rise to the 19 T cell receptor beta chains below, sequenced in a study of T cell changes during pregnancy in multiple sclerosis. TCRdb's table, derived via immunoSEQ multiplex PCR, lists solely in-frame clones and lacks some. The sample lists more than 55,000 clones; about 92% were seen once. This specimen consisted of peripheral blood, obtained in the first trimester of pregnancy. The receptors come from a female donor with multiple sclerosis, enrolled in a pregnancy study.

The chain employs TRBV5-4 and TRBJ2-3; D is perhaps TRBD1 (6 bases). The length of the CDR3 is 14 residues. Germline loops: CDR1 SGHNT, CDR2 YYREEE (reference sequence). V was trimmed by 4 bases and J by 7 bases, leaving 16 bases between them. The CDR3 region is CASSPTGMSHTQYF. DNA for the CDR3: TGTGCCAGCAGCCCCACAGGGATGTCGCATACGCAGTATTTT.

This clone came up once. V gene TRBV12-5 combines with J gene TRBJ1-1; D gene uncertain. CDR3 length: 16 amino acids. V lost 3 bases to trimming and J lost 1 base, with 15 bases between them. Looked up from germline, CDR1 is LGHNT and CDR2 is FRNRAP. The CDR3 region is CASGFDLEGGNTEAFF. CDR3 nucleotide sequence: TGTGCTAGTGGTTTCGATCTGGAGGGAGGGAACACTGAAGCTTTCTTT. Variable domain in full (rest from reference TRBV12-5 and TRBJ1-1): DARVTQTPRHKVTEMGQEVTMRCQPILGHNTVFWYRQTMMQGLELLAYFRNRAPLDDSGMPKDRFSAEMPDATLATLKIQPSEPRDSAVYFCASGFDLEGGNTEAFFGQGTRLTVV.

The CDR3 loop is CASSESSGGLVDYEQYF. CDR3 bases: TGTGCCAGCAGTGAGAGTAGCGGGGGCCTAGTCGACTACGAGCAGTACTTC. The chain uses TRBV2 and TRBJ2-7; 9 nucleotides agree with TRBD2. Germline assignment: CDR1 SNHLY and CDR2 FYNNEI. J gave up 3 bases and V 3 bases, and 12 bases lay outside the gene matches. CDR3 length equals 17 residues.

The V call is TRBV13, the J call TRBJ2-1; the match to TRBD1 covers 9 bases. V dropped 5 bases and J dropped 0; count of bases not matched to a gene: 2. Per germline, CDR1 PRHDT and CDR2 FYEKMQ (reference sequence). The CDR3 totals 15 residues. CDR3 DNA: TGTGCCAGCAGCCTGGGACAGGGCTCCTACAATGAGCAGTTCTTC. The encoded protein is CASSLGQGSYNEQFF.

V and J are TRBV30 and TRBJ2-5; TRBD2 matches at 8 bases. V shed 1 base, J shed 4 bases, and the junction held 8 bases outside the gene matches. The CDR3 covers 15 residues. Germline V gene data show CDR1 as GTSNPN and CDR2 as SVGIG (reference sequence). CDR3 residues: CAWSGSGGVAETQYF. The CDR3, as DNA: TGTGCCTGGAGTGGGAGCGGGGGAGTTGCAGAGACCCAGTACTTC.

The rearrangement uses TRBV19 and TRBJ1-2; possibly TRBD1 for D (5 bases). The V end was cut by 1 base, the J end by 2 bases, with 8 bases between. The CDR3 has 14 amino acids. Germline-derived CDR1 and CDR2 are LNHDA and SQIVND (reference sequence). CDR3 coding DNA: TGTGCCAGTAGTATAGCAGGGTCCAACTATGGCTACACCTTC. Its translation is CASSIAGSNYGYTF.

The rearrangement links TRBV30 to TRBJ2-7, with 11 bases identical to TRBD2. There are 17 residues in the CDR3. V was pared by 0 bases and J by 0 bases, with 7 bases of the junction left unmatched. The V gene's germline CDR1 is GTSNPN and CDR2 SVGIG (reference sequence). CDR3 DNA sequence: TGTGCCTGGAGTGTATCGCAGACTAGCGGGGTCTCCTACGAGCAGTACTTC. Its translation is CAWSVSQTSGVSYEQYF.

About this clone: A read error may account for a junction end that differs from germline. The rearrangement joins TRBV7-7 to TRBJ1-1, with 7 bases matching TRBD1. The CDR3 loop spans 13 amino acids. Germline CDR1 reads SSHAT; CDR2 reads FNYEAQ (reference sequence). DNA for the CDR3: TGTGCTAGCAGCTTAGGGACAGAAACTGAAGCTTTCTTT. It translates to CASSLGTETEAFF.

This chain links TRBV25-1 with TRBJ1-4; D possibly corresponds to TRBD1 (6 bases). The CDR3 has 14 amino acids. CDR1 MGHDK and CDR2 SYGVNS come from the germline V gene. Trimming removed 6 bases at V and 8 bases at J, with 16 bases between. Written as DNA, the CDR3 is TGTGCCAGCAGCCGGGGAACGGGACACGAAAAACTGTTTTTT. The encoded protein is CASSRGTGHEKLFF.

The chain uses TRBV15 and TRBJ1-5; D may be TRBD1 (5 bases). V lost 0 bases to trimming and J lost 6 bases, with 12 bases between them. The CDR3 has 15 amino acids. Germline-derived CDR1 and CDR2 are LNHNV and YYDKDF (reference sequence). CDR3 in DNA: TGTGCCACCAGCAGAGATCCCGGGGGGATTCAGCCCCAGCATTTT. It encodes CATSRDPGGIQPQHF. Full variable domain (remainder filled in from reference TRBV15 and TRBJ1-5): DAMVIQNPRYQVTQFGKPVTLSCSQTLNHNVMYWYQQKSSQAPKLLFHYYDKDFNNEADTPDNFQSRRPNTSFCFLDIRSPGLGDTAMYLCATSRDPGGIQPQHFGDGTRLSIL.

This clone was detected only once. The chain combines TRBV6-5 with TRBJ2-7; 9 bases are a match to TRBD1. This CDR3 spans 13 amino acids. Germline CDR1 MNHEY, CDR2 SVGAGI. The V and J ends lost 4 bases and 8 bases, in that order; junction bases with no gene match: 6. DNA of the CDR3: TGTGCCAGCAGTTTCAGACAGGGGGGACAGCAGTACTTC. It is translated as CASSFRQGGQQYF.

The chain employs TRBV11-2 and TRBJ1-1; TRBD1 agrees at 8 bases. CDR3 size: 15 residues. V was pared by 5 bases and J by 5 bases, with 10 bases of the junction left unmatched. From germline, CDR1 is SGHAT and CDR2 FQNNGV. CDR3 amino acids: CASSPFTGGDTEAFF. The CDR3 nucleotides read TGTGCCAGCAGCCCCTTTACAGGGGGGGATACTGAAGCTTTCTTT.

The V call is TRBV5-6, the J call TRBJ2-3; TRBD1 aligns across 9 bases. Trimming removed 1 base from V and 2 bases from J; junction bases left unmatched: 5. CDR3 length: 16 residues. CDR1 and CDR2 (germline): SGHDT, YYEEEE. The CDR3 bases are TGTGCCAGCAGCTTGATTAGGGACAGGGCCACAGATACGCAGTATTTT. It encodes CASSLIRDRATDTQYF.

This chain uses TRBV2 with TRBJ1-1, with D maybe TRBD1 (5 bases). The CDR3 covers 14 residues. V lost 4 bases and J 0 bases, leaving 9 bases between the germline ends. CDR1 is SNHLY and CDR2 is FYNNEI in the germline V gene. CDR3 sequence reads: CASSAQGLNTEAFF. The DNA of the CDR3 is TGTGCCAGCAGTGCGCAGGGTTTGAACACTGAAGCTTTCTTT.

The rearrangement links TRBV7-3 to TRBJ2-1, with D perhaps TRBD2 (5 bases). Per germline, CDR1 SGHTA and CDR2 FQGTGA. The CDR3 runs to 15 residues. V was pared by 7 bases and J by 6 bases, with 19 bases between. The CDR3 sequence: CASTNTLGSLNEQFF. CDR3 nucleotide sequence: TGTGCCAGCACCAACACACTAGGCAGCCTCAATGAGCAGTTCTTC.

Written as DNA, the CDR3 is TGTGCCACCGACCTCCTAGCCGAGACCCAGTACTTC. This translates into CATDLLAETQYF. V and J are TRBV2 and TRBJ2-5; tentative D call: TRBD2 (5 bases). Germline V gene sequence: CDR1 SNHLY, CDR2 FYNNEI. Trimming pared 10 bases from V and 5 bases from J, leaving 14 bases between. This CDR3 spans 12 amino acids.

The rearrangement uses TRBV13 and TRBJ2-2; D is uncertain. CDR1 is PRHDT, CDR2 FYEKMQ, per germline (reference sequence). V gave up 0 bases and J gave up 5 bases, with 4 bases separating them. The CDR3 is made up of 13 amino acids. The CDR3 loop reads CASSLGGTGELFF. CDR3 in DNA: TGTGCCAGCAGCTTAGGCGGGACCGGGGAGCTGTTTTTT. Filled out from reference TRBV13 and TRBJ2-2, the complete variable domain reads AAGVIQSPRHLIKEKRETATLKCYPIPRHDTVYWYQQGPGQDPQFLISFYEKMQSDKGSIPDRFSAQQFSDYHSELNMSSLELGDSALYFCASSLGGTGELFFGEGSRLTVL.

J is TRBJ2-3 and V is TRBV9; D is possibly TRBD2 (6 bases). Germline V lookup: CDR1 SGDLS, CDR2 YYNGEE. The CDR3 has 12 residues. V was shortened by 5 bases and J by 3 bases, with 7 bases between the two germline ends. CDR3 amino acids: CASRAGTDTQYF. The CDR3 bases are TGTGCCAGCAGGGCGGGGACAGATACGCAGTATTTT.

The genes are TRBV4-1 and TRBJ1-1; 7 bases match TRBD1. CDR3 length: 16 amino acids. Trimming removed 0 bases from V and 1 base from J; junction bases left unmatched: 5. Germline values: CDR1 MGHRA, CDR2 YSYEKL. The CDR3 DNA is TGCGCCAGCAGCCAAGAGGGAAGGACAGGGAACACTGAAGCTTTCTTT. This codes for CASSQEGRTGNTEAFF.